This is a list of T cell receptor beta chains from one sample in a study of T cells in narcolepsy. Assay: immunoSEQ multiplex PCR; the TCRdb copy retains only in-frame clones and omits some. The sample includes roughly 25,000 clones, approximately 84% seen only once; the top ten take 1.3%. The sequenced material came from CD45RA- memory CD4+ T cells from PBMCs. Every receptor here comes from a human donor with narcolepsy. The CDR3 runs from the conserved cysteine through the conserved F or W. The D gene is left open where the match is weak. Size is omitted from some rows. Given values are once, few, many or a class for expanded clones.

CDR3nt	CDR3aa	d_gene	v_gene	j_gene	abundance
TGTGCCAGCTCACTTCGACAGGGACAGGGAACAGAGCAGTTCTTC	CASSLRQGQGTEQFF	TRBD1	TRBV18	TRBJ2-1	-
TGTGCCAGCAGCTTGCTTGCTGGAAACACCATATATTTT	CASSLLAGNTIYF	-	TRBV5-5	TRBJ1-3	-
TGCAGCGCTGACAGGCCTAGCACAGATACGCAGTATTTT	CSADRPSTDTQYF	-	TRBV29-1	TRBJ2-3	-
TGTGCCAGCAGCCTGGGACAGATCACCGGGGAGCTGTTTTTT	CASSLGQITGELFF	TRBD1	TRBV28	TRBJ2-2	few
TGCGCCAGCAGCCAAGCGGGACAGACTGGAAACACCATATATTTT	CASSQAGQTGNTIYF	TRBD1	TRBV4-3	TRBJ1-3	few
TGTGCCAGTAGTACAGGGATCACCCCCCAGCATTTT	CASSTGITPQHF	-	TRBV19	TRBJ1-5	-
TGTGCCAGCAGTGAAACCGGGACAGGGAAAAACATTCAGTACTTC	CASSETGTGKNIQYF	TRBD1	TRBV6-1	TRBJ2-4	-
TGCGCCAGCAGAACGGTGGACAGTTCATACAATGAGCAGTTCTTC	CASRTVDSSYNEQFF	-	TRBV23-1	TRBJ2-1	-
TGTGCCAGCAGCCCTGACGAAGGGAACAATGAGCAGTTCTTC	CASSPDEGNNEQFF	-	TRBV4-2	TRBJ2-1	-
TGTGCCAGCAGCTCGTCTGCGGGAGAGACCCAGTACTTC	CASSSSAGETQYF	-	TRBV7-9	TRBJ2-5	-
TGTGCCAGCAGCCCCGCGGGTAGAGGGTTCGGAGAGACCCAGTACTTC	CASSPAGRGFGETQYF	-	TRBV7-9	TRBJ2-5	-
TGTGCCAGCAGCTTTGGGGGGATCGATCAGGAGACCCAGTACTTC	CASSFGGIDQETQYF	-	TRBV7-9	TRBJ2-5	-
TGTGCCAGCAGCTTGGGACAGACTAGCGGGCTTGCCTACAATGAGCAGTTCTTC	CASSLGQTSGLAYNEQFF	TRBD2	TRBV11-2	TRBJ2-1	-
TGCAGCGTTGAAAAAGCCGGGACTTATCAAGAGACCCAGTACTTC	CSVEKAGTYQETQYF	-	TRBV29-1	TRBJ2-5	-
TGCGCCAGCAGTGTGAATAGCAATCAGCCCCAGCATTTT	CASSVNSNQPQHF	-	TRBV10-2	TRBJ1-5	-
TGTGCCAGCAGTCTTAAACCTGCGGGACAGAGCTACGAGCAGTACTTC	CASSLKPAGQSYEQYF	-	TRBV2	TRBJ2-7	-
TGTGCCAGCAGCGAACGACTTGGCTACACCTTC	CASSERLGYTF	-	TRBV7-2	TRBJ1-2	-
TGTGCCAGCAGCCCCGGGACAAGAAAAGACACTGAAGCTTTCTTT	CASSPGTRKDTEAFF	-	TRBV5-8	TRBJ1-1	-
TGTGCCAGCACTCGACAGGGGATCGGCACTGAAGCTTTCTTT	CASTRQGIGTEAFF	TRBD1	TRBV5-4	TRBJ1-1	few
TGTGCCAGCTCACCGCAGGGAATTACTAACTATGGCTACACCTTC	CASSPQGITNYGYTF	-	TRBV18	TRBJ1-2	-
TGTGCCAGCAGTAACGGACAGAGTCCTACCTACGAGCAGTACTTC	CASSNGQSPTYEQYF	-	TRBV19	TRBJ2-7	-
TGTGCCAGTAGTCGGACTGCCGTTCGCTCTGGAAACACCATATATTTT	CASSRTAVRSGNTIYF	-	TRBV19	TRBJ1-3	-
TGTGCCAGTAGTATAGCTGGCAGCGGCAATCAGCCCCAGCATTTT	CASSIAGSGNQPQHF	-	TRBV19	TRBJ1-5	-
TGTGCCAGCAGTTTCTACAGGGTGGCGTGGGAGACCCAGTACTTC	CASSFYRVAWETQYF	-	TRBV28	TRBJ2-5	-
TGTGCCAGCAGCCTCGGGGGAATGAACACTGAAGCTTTCTTT	CASSLGGMNTEAFF	-	TRBV5-4	TRBJ1-1	-
TGTGCCAGTAGTCCCGGGACTATGAGCACAGATACGCAGTATTTT	CASSPGTMSTDTQYF	TRBD2	TRBV19	TRBJ2-3	-
TGTGCTAGTGGTTTGGTGGGGACAGCCTCCTACGAGCAGTACTTC	CASGLVGTASYEQYF	TRBD1	TRBV12-5	TRBJ2-7	-
TGCGCCAGCAGCTTTAACCTAGCGAACACCGGGGAGCTGTTTTTT	CASSFNLANTGELFF	-	TRBV5-1	TRBJ2-2	-
TGTGCCAGTAGCACCTTTGGGCCCTCCTACGAGCAGTACTTC	CASSTFGPSYEQYF	-	TRBV19	TRBJ2-7	-
TGTGCCAGCACCCTCGAGATAGCGGGAGGTCTAGAGACCCAGTACTTC	CASTLEIAGGLETQYF	TRBD2	TRBV28	TRBJ2-5	-
TGTGCCAGCAGCTTGGCGGGAGCCGCCACAGATACGCAGTATTTT	CASSLAGAATDTQYF	-	TRBV5-4	TRBJ2-3	-
TGTGCCAGCAGCTGGGACAGGTCGACCTACGAGCAGTACTTC	CASSWDRSTYEQYF	TRBD1	TRBV5-4	TRBJ2-7	-
TGTGCCAGCAGCTTGGGCGGGACAGGGGTCTACGAGCAGTACTTC	CASSLGGTGVYEQYF	TRBD1	TRBV5-4	TRBJ2-7	once
TGTGCCAGCAGCTCTACCAGGGAAGGAGAAAGCCAGCCCCAGCATTTT	CASSSTREGESQPQHF	-	TRBV28	TRBJ1-5	-
TGTGCCATCAGTGGAGACAGTGGAGCAACTAATGAAAAACTGTTTTTT	CAISGDSGATNEKLFF	-	TRBV10-3	TRBJ1-4	-
TGTGCCAGTAGGAGGGACTTACTGAGCTCCTACAATGAGCAGTTCTTC	CASRRDLLSSYNEQFF	-	TRBV19	TRBJ2-1	-
TGTGCCAGCAGCGCGCGACAGGGGAACACCGGGGAGCTGTTTTTT	CASSARQGNTGELFF	TRBD1	TRBV7-9	TRBJ2-2	few
TGTGCCAGCAGCTACCAGGGGACAGGGGGCTTCCTCCACTTT	CASSYQGTGGFLHF	TRBD1	TRBV7-8	TRBJ1-6	-
TGTGCCAGCAGACCGATACAGAGCTCGGGTCGCACTGAAGCTTTCTTT	CASRPIQSSGRTEAFF	-	TRBV28	TRBJ1-1	-
TGTGCCAGCAGCTTAGGGCAGCCCCCCTACGAGCAGTACTTC	CASSLGQPPYEQYF	-	TRBV7-9	TRBJ2-7	-
TGCGCCAGCAGCCCAACCCCTGGGGGGCGAGGTTATGGCTACACCTTC	CASSPTPGGRGYGYTF	-	TRBV5-1	TRBJ1-2	-
TGTGCCAGCAGTGAAGGGCTTGGAACCGTCCAGCATTTT	CASSEGLGTVQHF	-	TRBV6-4	TRBJ1-5	-